This is a list of T cell receptor beta chains from one sample in a study of blood T cell repertoires in COVID-19. The assay was immunoSEQ multiplex PCR, and TCRdb's table has in-frame clones only and misses some. The table has roughly 100,000 clones, around 74% seen once. The sample consisted of peripheral blood. The receptor source for this set is a woman aged 70-85 years with acute or convalescent COVID-19. The CDR3 runs from the conserved cysteine through the conserved F or W. The order of the fields is clone size, V gene, J gene, D gene, CDR3 DNA, CDR3 protein. A D gene is named only where the DNA matches it firmly. Rows may omit the clone size; those that give it use once, few, many or a size class.

abundance: -; v_gene: TRBV30; j_gene: TRBJ1-1; d_gene: -; CDR3nt: TGTGCCTGGAGAGAGGGCCACACTGAAGCTTTCTTT; CDR3aa: CAWREGHTEAFF
abundance: -; v_gene: TRBV5-1; j_gene: TRBJ2-3; d_gene: TRBD2; CDR3nt: TGCGCCAGCAGCGAAATCGGGGGGGCCCAGGGTGCAGATACGCAGTATTTT; CDR3aa: CASSEIGGAQGADTQYF
abundance: -; v_gene: TRBV6-1; j_gene: TRBJ1-3; d_gene: TRBD1; CDR3nt: TGTGCCAGCAGTGAAATACAGGGGACTGGAAACACCATATATTTT; CDR3aa: CASSEIQGTGNTIYF
abundance: -; v_gene: TRBV29-1; j_gene: TRBJ1-1; d_gene: -; CDR3nt: TGCAGCGTCGTCCGAGGTAGAGACACTGAAGCTTTCTTT; CDR3aa: CSVVRGRDTEAFF
abundance: -; v_gene: TRBV19; j_gene: TRBJ1-1; d_gene: -; CDR3nt: TGTGCCAGTAGTAGCAGGGGTGTTGCGATGAACACTGAAGCTTTCTTT; CDR3aa: CASSSRGVAMNTEAFF
abundance: -; v_gene: TRBV10-3; j_gene: TRBJ2-5; d_gene: TRBD2; CDR3nt: TGTGCCATCAACGCGGGGGGGCAACAAGAGACCCAGTACTTC; CDR3aa: CAINAGGQQETQYF
abundance: -; v_gene: TRBV7-2; j_gene: TRBJ2-7; d_gene: TRBD1; CDR3nt: TGTGCCAGCAGCTCGACAGGGTACGAGCAGTACTTC; CDR3aa: CASSSTGYEQYF
abundance: few; v_gene: TRBV5-4; j_gene: TRBJ2-1; d_gene: -; CDR3nt: TGTGCCAGCAGCTTGGATAGATACAATGAGCAGTTCTTC; CDR3aa: CASSLDRYNEQFF
abundance: -; v_gene: TRBV4-3; j_gene: TRBJ2-2; d_gene: TRBD1; CDR3nt: TGCGCCAGCAGCCAAGAAAGGGGGCGTGGGACCGGGGAGCTGTTTTTT; CDR3aa: CASSQERGRGTGELFF
abundance: few; v_gene: TRBV5-1; j_gene: TRBJ1-1; d_gene: -; CDR3nt: TGCGCCAGCAGCTTGGGAACGGGAACTGAAGCTTTCTTT; CDR3aa: CASSLGTGTEAFF
abundance: -; v_gene: TRBV21-1; j_gene: TRBJ2-1; d_gene: -; CDR3nt: TGTGCCAGCTATGGACAGAACTACAATGAGCAGTTCTTC; CDR3aa: CASYGQNYNEQFF
abundance: -; v_gene: TRBV19; j_gene: TRBJ1-2; d_gene: TRBD1; CDR3nt: TGTGCCAGTAGTACAGCCGGGACAGGGGGGTATGGCTACACCTTC; CDR3aa: CASSTAGTGGYGYTF
abundance: -; v_gene: TRBV28; j_gene: TRBJ1-3; d_gene: -; CDR3nt: TGTGCCAGCAGTTTAGGGCCATACTCTGGAAACACCATATATTTT; CDR3aa: CASSLGPYSGNTIYF
abundance: -; v_gene: TRBV19; j_gene: TRBJ2-1; d_gene: -; CDR3nt: TGTGCCAGTAGTATGGGGCAGTCCCACAATGAGCAGTTCTTC; CDR3aa: CASSMGQSHNEQFF
abundance: few; v_gene: TRBV18; j_gene: TRBJ2-1; d_gene: TRBD1; CDR3nt: TGTGCCAGCTCCCACCCGGCCGGGACAGGGGCAAGGGATGAGCAGTTCTTC; CDR3aa: CASSHPAGTGARDEQFF
abundance: -; v_gene: TRBV11-3; j_gene: TRBJ2-7; d_gene: TRBD1; CDR3nt: TGTGCCAGCAGCCGAGCCACGGGACAGGGCGCCGAGCAGTACTTC; CDR3aa: CASSRATGQGAEQYF
abundance: -; v_gene: TRBV5-1; j_gene: TRBJ1-1; d_gene: TRBD1; CDR3nt: TGCGCCAGCAGCTTAGGGAGGACAGGGAACACTGAAGCTTTCTTT; CDR3aa: CASSLGRTGNTEAFF
abundance: -; v_gene: TRBV5-1; j_gene: TRBJ2-7; d_gene: TRBD2; CDR3nt: TGCGCCCGTTTGAGCCGTCGGGGGGGCCGGGGGGGGCAGCAGTACTTC; CDR3aa: CARLSRRGGRGGQQYF
abundance: few; v_gene: TRBV2; j_gene: TRBJ2-5; d_gene: TRBD2; CDR3nt: TGTGCCAGCAGTCGGGAGGGGGGGACCGAGACCCAGTACTTC; CDR3aa: CASSREGGTETQYF
abundance: -; v_gene: TRBV7-6; j_gene: TRBJ2-1; d_gene: TRBD2; CDR3nt: TGTGCCAGCAGCTTATCGGCCCTAGCGGGGGGAATCAATGAGCAGTTCTTC; CDR3aa: CASSLSALAGGINEQFF
abundance: -; v_gene: TRBV5-6; j_gene: TRBJ1-5; d_gene: -; CDR3nt: TGTGCCAGCAGCCCCCGGGGGGGGGAGCCCCAGCATTTT; CDR3aa: CASSPRGGEPQHF
abundance: -; v_gene: TRBV5-4; j_gene: TRBJ1-2; d_gene: TRBD1; CDR3nt: TGTGCCAGCAGCTTGAAAGGCACAGGGGGCTATGGCTACACCTTC; CDR3aa: CASSLKGTGGYGYTF
abundance: -; v_gene: TRBV5-1; j_gene: TRBJ1-2; d_gene: -; CDR3nt: TGCGCCACCAAGACAGGCTATGGCTACACCTTC; CDR3aa: CATKTGYGYTF
abundance: -; v_gene: TRBV19; j_gene: TRBJ1-5; d_gene: -; CDR3nt: TGTGCCAGTAGTATACGGGACGGGGGAAGCAATCAGCCCCAGCATTTT; CDR3aa: CASSIRDGGSNQPQHF
abundance: -; v_gene: TRBV2; j_gene: TRBJ2-5; d_gene: -; CDR3nt: TGTGCCAGCAGTGAAGCGCTAGCTAGAGAGACCCAGTACTTC; CDR3aa: CASSEALARETQYF
abundance: -; v_gene: TRBV7-9; j_gene: TRBJ1-4; d_gene: -; CDR3nt: TGTGCCAGCAGCTTAGACGCAGGGGATAGTGAAAAACTGTTTTTT; CDR3aa: CASSLDAGDSEKLFF
abundance: few; v_gene: TRBV6-2/TRBV6-3; j_gene: TRBJ1-2; d_gene: -; CDR3nt: TGTGCCAGCAGTTACTCAAACGGGGGTTACGGCGGCTACACCTTC; CDR3aa: CASSYSNGGYGGYTF
abundance: -; v_gene: TRBV5-5; j_gene: TRBJ2-5; d_gene: -; CDR3nt: TGTGCCAGCAGCTTGATAGGACAGAAAGAGACCCAGTACTTC; CDR3aa: CASSLIGQKETQYF
abundance: -; v_gene: TRBV11-2; j_gene: TRBJ1-1; d_gene: -; CDR3nt: TGTGCCAGCAGCTTGGGGGGAGGGGGAATACTACCCACTGAAGCTTTCTTT; CDR3aa: CASSLGGGGILPTEAFF
abundance: -; v_gene: TRBV18; j_gene: TRBJ1-5; d_gene: TRBD1; CDR3nt: TGTGCCAGCTCACCTGTACAGGGGGCAGGCGATCAGCCCCAGCATTTT; CDR3aa: CASSPVQGAGDQPQHF
abundance: -; v_gene: TRBV10-1; j_gene: TRBJ1-2; d_gene: TRBD1; CDR3nt: TGCGCCAGCAGTGAGGACAGGGGGCTTCCCTATGGCTACACCTTC; CDR3aa: CASSEDRGLPYGYTF
abundance: -; v_gene: TRBV7-2; j_gene: TRBJ1-2; d_gene: -; CDR3nt: TGTGCCAGCAGCTTTCCAGGGAACTATGGCTACACCTTC; CDR3aa: CASSFPGNYGYTF
abundance: few; v_gene: TRBV4-1; j_gene: TRBJ2-7; d_gene: TRBD1; CDR3nt: TGCGCCAGCAGCCAACCGGGACAGGGCAGATACGAGCAGTACTTC; CDR3aa: CASSQPGQGRYEQYF
abundance: -; v_gene: TRBV21-1; j_gene: TRBJ2-5; d_gene: -; CDR3nt: TGTGCCAGCAGCAACCTCCTAGGGAGGGGAGAGACCCAGTACTTC; CDR3aa: CASSNLLGRGETQYF
abundance: -; v_gene: TRBV6-2/TRBV6-3; j_gene: TRBJ1-1; d_gene: -; CDR3nt: TGTGCCAGCAGTTACAGGAGGAACACTGAAGCTTTCTTT; CDR3aa: CASSYRRNTEAFF
abundance: -; v_gene: TRBV4-3; j_gene: TRBJ2-1; d_gene: -; CDR3nt: TGCGCCAGCAGCCAAGAAATGAGGAATGAGCAGTTCTTC; CDR3aa: CASSQEMRNEQFF
abundance: -; v_gene: TRBV5-6; j_gene: TRBJ2-7; d_gene: TRBD1; CDR3nt: TGTGCCAGCAGCTTGGACCGGGACAGAGGAACCTACGAGCAGTACTTC; CDR3aa: CASSLDRDRGTYEQYF
abundance: -; v_gene: TRBV5-5; j_gene: TRBJ1-2; d_gene: TRBD1; CDR3nt: TGTGCCAGCAGCCCGGGGACAGCCCATTATGGCTACACCTTC; CDR3aa: CASSPGTAHYGYTF
abundance: -; v_gene: TRBV12-5; j_gene: TRBJ1-1; d_gene: -; CDR3nt: TGTGCTAGTGGTTTCAGCGACGCGTTGGCTGAAGCTTTCTTT; CDR3aa: CASGFSDALAEAFF
abundance: -; v_gene: TRBV10-2; j_gene: TRBJ2-4; d_gene: TRBD1; CDR3nt: TGCGCCAGCAGGGCCACAGGGGGCGGCTCAGTTGGATTTCAGTACTTC; CDR3aa: CASRATGGGSVGFQYF
abundance: -; v_gene: TRBV6-5; j_gene: TRBJ1-1; d_gene: -; CDR3nt: TGTGCCAGCAGTCCCCGGGGGGGGGCGGAAGCTTTCTTT; CDR3aa: CASSPRGGAEAFF
abundance: -; v_gene: TRBV3-1/TRBV3-2; j_gene: TRBJ1-2; d_gene: -; CDR3nt: TGTGCCAGCACTAAAGGGGGGGACTCTTTCTATGGCTACACCTTC; CDR3aa: CASTKGGDSFYGYTF
abundance: -; v_gene: TRBV27; j_gene: TRBJ2-1; d_gene: TRBD1; CDR3nt: TGTGCCAGCAGTCACAGGGGAACCTACAATGAGCAGTTCTTC; CDR3aa: CASSHRGTYNEQFF
abundance: -; v_gene: TRBV7-8; j_gene: TRBJ2-7; d_gene: TRBD2; CDR3nt: TGTGCCAGCAGCCGAAGCGGGACTAGCGGGGGGGCGACCTACGAGCAGTACTTC; CDR3aa: CASSRSGTSGGATYEQYF
abundance: -; v_gene: TRBV6-1; j_gene: TRBJ1-4; d_gene: -; CDR3nt: TGTGCCAGCAGTGAAACCCTGGACAGTTTTGAAAAACTGTTTTTT; CDR3aa: CASSETLDSFEKLFF
abundance: -; v_gene: TRBV25-1; j_gene: TRBJ1-1; d_gene: TRBD1; CDR3nt: TGTGCCAGCAGTGAATCTAAAATGGGGACAGGGCTCACTGAAGCTTTCTTT; CDR3aa: CASSESKMGTGLTEAFF
abundance: -; v_gene: TRBV5-6; j_gene: TRBJ2-1; d_gene: -; CDR3nt: TGTGCCAGCAGCACCCGACAGGTTTCCTACAATGAGCAGTTCTTC; CDR3aa: CASSTRQVSYNEQFF
abundance: many; v_gene: TRBV5-1; j_gene: TRBJ2-7; d_gene: TRBD2; CDR3nt: TGCGCCAGCTTGCGCCGTGGGGGGGGCCGGGGGGGGGAGCAGTACTTC; CDR3aa: CASLRRGGGRGGEQYF
abundance: -; v_gene: TRBV6-5; j_gene: TRBJ1-2; d_gene: TRBD1; CDR3nt: TGTGCCAGCAGAAGGACAGGAGACAACTATGGCTACACCTTC; CDR3aa: CASRRTGDNYGYTF
abundance: -; v_gene: TRBV7-9; j_gene: TRBJ2-5; d_gene: -; CDR3nt: TGTGCCAGCAGCCGGGGGTACCAAGAGACCCAGTACTTC; CDR3aa: CASSRGYQETQYF
abundance: -; v_gene: TRBV4-3; j_gene: TRBJ1-2; d_gene: -; CDR3nt: TGCGCCAGCAGCCAAGAAGGGAGGTTGGATGATGGCTACACCTTC; CDR3aa: CASSQEGRLDDGYTF
abundance: -; v_gene: TRBV25-1; j_gene: TRBJ1-1; d_gene: TRBD1; CDR3nt: TGTGCCAGCAGTGCTTGGGGGACAGGGGACTCCTACACTGAAGCTTTCTTT; CDR3aa: CASSAWGTGDSYTEAFF
abundance: -; v_gene: TRBV28; j_gene: TRBJ2-1; d_gene: -; CDR3nt: TGTGCCAGCAGTTTGGGGACACAGTACAATGAGCAGTTCTTC; CDR3aa: CASSLGTQYNEQFF
abundance: -; v_gene: TRBV9; j_gene: TRBJ1-1; d_gene: -; CDR3nt: TGTGCCAGCAGCGTCCTCGGACAGTCTGAAGCTTTCTTT; CDR3aa: CASSVLGQSEAFF
abundance: -; v_gene: TRBV24-1; j_gene: TRBJ1-4; d_gene: -; CDR3nt: TGTGCCACCAGTGAGGCGACAGGAGCAACTAATGAAAAACTGTTTTTT; CDR3aa: CATSEATGATNEKLFF
abundance: -; v_gene: TRBV30; j_gene: TRBJ2-3; d_gene: TRBD2; CDR3nt: TGTGCCTGGGTTCGGGGGGGAACAGATACGCAGTATTTT; CDR3aa: CAWVRGGTDTQYF
abundance: -; v_gene: TRBV18; j_gene: TRBJ2-7; d_gene: TRBD1; CDR3nt: TGTGCCAGCTCACTTGAAACCGGGACAGCGTACGAGCAGTACTTC; CDR3aa: CASSLETGTAYEQYF
abundance: -; v_gene: TRBV7-6; j_gene: TRBJ1-1; d_gene: -; CDR3nt: TGTGCCAGCAGCCATGTAACAACAGGGCCGGGTGAAGCTTTCTTT; CDR3aa: CASSHVTTGPGEAFF
abundance: once; v_gene: TRBV7-8; j_gene: TRBJ2-3; d_gene: TRBD2; CDR3nt: TGTGCCAGCAGACTCGGACTAGCGGGCACAGATACGCAGTATTTT; CDR3aa: CASRLGLAGTDTQYF
abundance: -; v_gene: TRBV18; j_gene: TRBJ2-5; d_gene: -; CDR3nt: TGTGCCAGCTCACCAGGCCGTGGAGAGACCCAGTACTTC; CDR3aa: CASSPGRGETQYF